Following are 8 T cell receptor beta chains from one sample sequenced in a study of blood T cell repertoires in COVID-19. Using immunoSEQ multiplex PCR, the repertoire was profiled, and TCRdb retains in-frame clones only, with some absent. Altogether 150,000 to 200,000 clones are present, roughly 80% being singletons, with the ten largest covering roughly 2.8%. The sample taken for sequencing was peripheral blood. Receptors originate from a man in his 70s with acute or convalescent COVID-19.

The chain carries TRBV10-2 and TRBJ2-5, with 11 bases lining up with TRBD2. With V trimmed by 6 bases and J by 5 bases, 11 bases remained unmatched. CDR1 and CDR2 (germline): WSHSY, SAAADI. CDR3 length equals 16 residues. CDR3 residues: CASRGPSSGGAETQYF. The CDR3 bases are TGCGCCAGCAGGGGACCGAGTAGCGGGGGGGCTGAGACCCAGTACTTC.

The rearrangement uses TRBV7-9 and TRBJ1-1; TRBD1 might be the D (5 bases). CDR3 length equals 12 residues. V lost 5 bases, J lost 8 bases, and 12 bases lay in between. CDR1 is SEHNR and CDR2 is FQNEAQ in the germline V gene (reference sequence). CDR3 region: CASSHGHFEAFF. Here the CDR3 DNA reads TGTGCCAGCAGCCACGGACATTTCGAAGCTTTCTTT.

The chain joins TRBV19 to TRBJ1-2; tentatively, D is TRBD1 (5 bases). CDR1 and CDR2 from the germline V gene are LNHDA and SQIVND (reference sequence). This CDR3 spans 14 amino acids. The V end lost 5 bases, the J end lost 4 bases, and 14 bases lay between the germline ends. Written as DNA, the CDR3 is TGTGCCAGTAGTTTATCGACAGTGAGCTATGGCTACACCTTC. As protein: CASSLSTVSYGYTF.

This clone was counted a single time. This chain connects TRBV6-2 or TRBV6-3 to TRBJ2-1; perhaps TRBD1 as D (6 bases). The V and J ends lost 0 bases and 2 bases respectively, with 17 bases between them. Germline CDR1 and CDR2: MNHEY and SVGEGT. CDR3 length equals 18 residues. The CDR3 coding sequence is TGTGCCAGCAGTTACTCCCAGGGGTTCGGCCAGACCTACAATGAGCAGTTCTTC. Translated, it gives CASSYSQGFGQTYNEQFF.

This rearrangement joins TRBV6-1 to TRBJ1-4; D is undetermined. Germline loops: CDR1 MNHNS, CDR2 SASEGT. This CDR3 is 15 amino acids long. Trimming stripped 1 base from V and 10 bases from J, with 16 bases between. The CDR3 loop is CASSEGAWALRKLFF. For the CDR3, the DNA is TGTGCCAGCAGTGAAGGGGCCTGGGCCCTGAGAAAACTGTTTTTT.

The chain carries TRBV6-1 and TRBJ1-6; 9 bases are a match to TRBD1. Germline V gene data show CDR1 as MNHNS and CDR2 as SASEGT. The CDR3 extends over 15 amino acids. The V and J ends lost 3 bases and 6 bases, in that order; junction bases with no gene match: 3. In nucleotides, the CDR3 is TGTGCCAGCAGTGAGGGACAGGGAGTTAATTCACCCCTCCACTTT. Its protein product is CASSEGQGVNSPLHF.

The genes are TRBV11-2 and TRBJ1-3; D possibly corresponds to TRBD1 (6 bases). CDR1 and CDR2 from the germline V gene are SGHAT and FQNNGV. The CDR3 runs to 17 residues. V dropped 5 bases and J dropped 0 bases, with 17 bases sitting between them. Here the CDR3 reads CASSLNLGTSSGNTIYF. CDR3 coding DNA: TGTGCCAGCAGCCTAAATCTTGGGACAAGCTCTGGAAACACCATATATTTT.

This rearrangement joins TRBV6-4 to TRBJ1-2, with D unclear. The CDR3 contains 15 residues. Germline V gene sequence: CDR1 MRHNA, CDR2 SNTAGT. Deletions cut 0 bases from V and 4 bases from J, with 12 bases between. The CDR3 coding sequence is TGTGCCAGCAGTGACTCGTCAGGTGGACTCTATGGCTACACCTTC. The encoded protein is CASSDSSGGLYGYTF.